The sequence of this T cell receptor (beta chain) was determined in a study of T cell responses to AZD1222 COVID-19 vaccine. To note about this clone: Antigen unknown.

General study points: The CD4 TCRs associated with vaccination extended across spike and predominated at 160-218 and 743-854.

Using immunoSEQ multiplex PCR, the repertoire was profiled, and TCRdb retains in-frame clones only, with some absent. The sample includes over 95,000 clones, nearly 90% of them seen just once. This clonotype was obtained from an adult in good health. Sequencing used peripheral blood, obtained on day 0 of AZD1222 vaccination.

The CDR3 sequence is CASGVAGHTEAFF. The DNA for the CDR3 is TGTGCCAGCGGGGTCGCAGGGCATACTGAAGCTTTCTTT. V and J are TRBV5-4 and TRBJ1-1; D possibly corresponds to TRBD1 (5 bases). In germline, CDR1 is SGHNT, CDR2 YYREEE (reference sequence). The CDR3 totals 13 residues. V was clipped by 7 bases and J by 5 bases, with 15 bases between them. Full variable domain (outside the CDR3, taken from reference TRBV5-4 and TRBJ1-1): ETGVTQSPTHLIKTRGQQVTLRCSSQSGHNTVSWYQQALGQGPQFIFQYYREEENGRGNFPPRFSGLQFPNYSSELNVNALELDDSALYLCASGVAGHTEAFFGQGTRLTVV.